A selection of T cell receptor beta chains follows, all from one sample in a study of beta chain features in type 1 diabetes. Libraries were prepared by immunoSEQ multiplex PCR; TCRdb keeps only in-frame clonotypes and omits some of them. The table shows over 150,000 clones, with just over 8% occurring only once. Material: central memory CD4+ T cells from blood. The origin of the receptors is a woman between 18 and 29 years old with type 1 diabetes. Both conserved end residues are part of each CDR3. Fields, in order: CDR3 length, J gene, V gene, D gene, CDR3 protein. D genes are given only for firm matches.

CDR3 length: 15
J gene: TRBJ2-3
V gene: TRBV5-1
D gene: .
CDR3 protein: CASSLSPAGTDTQYF

CDR3 length: 14
J gene: TRBJ2-7
V gene: TRBV7-6
D gene: .
CDR3 protein: CASSLQENSYEQYF

CDR3 length: 18
J gene: TRBJ1-2
V gene: TRBV7-8
D gene: .
CDR3 protein: CASSLDGRWAGTGYGYTF

CDR3 length: 14
J gene: TRBJ2-5
V gene: TRBV6-6
D gene: TRBD2
CDR3 protein: CASLRGGYQETQYF

CDR3 length: 16
J gene: TRBJ1-4
V gene: TRBV15
D gene: TRBD1
CDR3 protein: CATSRIRTGAGEKLFF

CDR3 length: 15
J gene: TRBJ2-3
V gene: TRBV5-1
D gene: TRBD1
CDR3 protein: CASSSGTGATDTQYF

CDR3 length: 13
J gene: TRBJ2-5
V gene: TRBV21-1
D gene: .
CDR3 protein: CASSRTSQETQYF

CDR3 length: 16
J gene: TRBJ1-1
V gene: TRBV12-5
D gene: TRBD1
CDR3 protein: CASGFQGGSLNTEAFF

CDR3 length: 15
J gene: TRBJ2-1
V gene: TRBV19
D gene: TRBD2
CDR3 protein: CASSAGTSGFNEQFF

CDR3 length: 13
J gene: TRBJ2-7
V gene: TRBV7-8
D gene: .
CDR3 protein: CASTPEPSYEQYF

CDR3 length: 16
J gene: TRBJ1-6
V gene: TRBV1
D gene: .
CDR3 protein: CTSSQGGGHAESPLHF

CDR3 length: 14
J gene: TRBJ1-1
V gene: TRBV12-5
D gene: .
CDR3 protein: CASGPQGGITEAFF

CDR3 length: 14
J gene: TRBJ1-1
V gene: TRBV7-2
D gene: TRBD1
CDR3 protein: CASSPGQVNTEAFF

CDR3 length: 13
J gene: TRBJ2-7
V gene: TRBV7-3
D gene: .
CDR3 protein: CASSLERQGEQYF

CDR3 length: 15
J gene: TRBJ1-2
V gene: TRBV2
D gene: TRBD1
CDR3 protein: CASQGGGSRNYGYTF

CDR3 length: 14
J gene: TRBJ1-5
V gene: TRBV28
D gene: .
CDR3 protein: CASSLQQNNQPQHF

CDR3 length: 12
J gene: TRBJ1-1
V gene: TRBV2
D gene: TRBD1
CDR3 protein: CASRRQGTEAFF

CDR3 length: 14
J gene: TRBJ2-3
V gene: TRBV10-3
D gene: TRBD2
CDR3 protein: CASRTSGAPDTQYF

CDR3 length: 14
J gene: TRBJ2-3
V gene: TRBV7-2
D gene: .
CDR3 protein: CASSPTGSTDTQYF

CDR3 length: 14
J gene: TRBJ1-2
V gene: TRBV7-8
D gene: .
CDR3 protein: CASSKDRTNYGYTF

CDR3 length: 13
J gene: TRBJ2-7
V gene: TRBV6-6
D gene: .
CDR3 protein: CASSYSEGVEQYF

CDR3 length: 12
J gene: TRBJ2-7
V gene: TRBV5-1
D gene: .
CDR3 protein: CASSFNEGEQYF

CDR3 length: 15
J gene: TRBJ2-1
V gene: TRBV7-3
D gene: .
CDR3 protein: CASSKQGTMGNEQFF

CDR3 length: 14
J gene: TRBJ2-1
V gene: TRBV5-6
D gene: .
CDR3 protein: CASSFGGEHNEQFF

CDR3 length: 11
J gene: TRBJ2-7
V gene: TRBV10-2
D gene: .
CDR3 protein: CASSDMYEQYF

CDR3 length: 14
J gene: TRBJ2-2
V gene: TRBV7-2
D gene: .
CDR3 protein: CASSFLGSTGELFF

CDR3 length: 16
J gene: TRBJ2-5
V gene: TRBV19
D gene: TRBD1
CDR3 protein: CAGAPVHRGPWETQYF

CDR3 length: 13
J gene: TRBJ2-3
V gene: TRBV7-7
D gene: .
CDR3 protein: CASSAGGPDTQYF

CDR3 length: 15
J gene: TRBJ2-1
V gene: TRBV7-2
D gene: TRBD1
CDR3 protein: CASSPGTGGWDEQFF

CDR3 length: 13
J gene: TRBJ2-6
V gene: TRBV25-1
D gene: .
CDR3 protein: CASEFSGANVLTF

CDR3 length: 15
J gene: TRBJ2-7
V gene: TRBV5-6
D gene: .
CDR3 protein: CASSSPGFDFYEQYF

CDR3 length: 15
J gene: TRBJ2-2
V gene: TRBV5-4
D gene: .
CDR3 protein: CASSLALANTGELFF

CDR3 length: 15
J gene: TRBJ2-1
V gene: TRBV11-1
D gene: .
CDR3 protein: CASSRRGSSYNEQFF

CDR3 length: 15
J gene: TRBJ1-5
V gene: TRBV15
D gene: TRBD1
CDR3 protein: CATSSEGQGREPQHF